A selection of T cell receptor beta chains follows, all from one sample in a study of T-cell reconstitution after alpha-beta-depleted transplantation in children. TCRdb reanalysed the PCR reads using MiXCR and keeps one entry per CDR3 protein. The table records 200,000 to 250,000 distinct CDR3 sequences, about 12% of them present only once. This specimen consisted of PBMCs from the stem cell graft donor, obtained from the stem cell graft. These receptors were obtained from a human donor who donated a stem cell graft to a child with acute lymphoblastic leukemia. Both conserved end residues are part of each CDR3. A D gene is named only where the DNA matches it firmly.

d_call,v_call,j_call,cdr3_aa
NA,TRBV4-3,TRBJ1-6,CASSQDLEGRERAYNSPLHF
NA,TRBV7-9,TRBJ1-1,CASSLGYRGQTNTEAFF
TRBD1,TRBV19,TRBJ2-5,CASSTRDRDGTQYF
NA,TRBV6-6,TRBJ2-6,CASKLSGANGLTF
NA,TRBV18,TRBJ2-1,CASSRKADSYNEQFF
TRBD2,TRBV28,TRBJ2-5,CASSPGGYQETQYF
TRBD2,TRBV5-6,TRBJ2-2,CASSDTSGSKPGELFF
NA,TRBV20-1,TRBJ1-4,CSARGVKIGEKLFF
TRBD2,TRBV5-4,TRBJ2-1,CASMPGGSYNEQFF
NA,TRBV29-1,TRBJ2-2,CSVEASPGELFF
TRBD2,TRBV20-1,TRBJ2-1,CSATSLLTSGNEQFF
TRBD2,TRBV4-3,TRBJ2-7,CASSQDRGGLPYEQYF
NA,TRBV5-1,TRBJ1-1,CASSLATGRNTEAFF
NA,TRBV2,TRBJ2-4,CASSEEGAKNIQYF
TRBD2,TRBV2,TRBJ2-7,CASKTSAISYEQYF
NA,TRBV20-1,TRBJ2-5,CSARDPRAGETQYF
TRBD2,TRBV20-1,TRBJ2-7,CSARDPGGFNEQYF
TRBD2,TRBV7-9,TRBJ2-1,CASSSGLAPYNEQFF
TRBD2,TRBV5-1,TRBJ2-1,CASSLSLAGGSSYNEQFF
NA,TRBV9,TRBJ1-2,CASSATESNYGYTF
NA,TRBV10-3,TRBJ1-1,CAISEEGNTEAFF
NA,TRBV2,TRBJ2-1,CASSEEGGSYNEQFF
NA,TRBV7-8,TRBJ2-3,CASSPQPSGTSSTDTQYF
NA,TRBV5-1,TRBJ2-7,CASSLVREPSGEQYF
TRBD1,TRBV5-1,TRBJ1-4,CASSWTTGVNEKLFF
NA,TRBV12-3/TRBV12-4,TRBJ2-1,CASSLAFSDTYNEQFF
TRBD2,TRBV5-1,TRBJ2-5,CASRGVAGQETQYF
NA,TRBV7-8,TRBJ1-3,CASSPFGSSGNTIYF
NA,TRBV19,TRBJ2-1,CASSIHRVGNNEQFF
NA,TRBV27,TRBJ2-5,CASSPSGAEETQYF
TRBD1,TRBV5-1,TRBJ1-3,CASSSSGTGSGNTIYF
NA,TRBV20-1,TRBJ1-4,CSAREIVTNEKLFF
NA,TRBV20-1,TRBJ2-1,CSARLVPGSYNEQFF
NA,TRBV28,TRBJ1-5,CASSPRKTPYSNQPQHF
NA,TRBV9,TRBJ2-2,CASSPPSTGELFF
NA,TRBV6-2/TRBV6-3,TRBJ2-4,CASSWKYVLKNIQYF
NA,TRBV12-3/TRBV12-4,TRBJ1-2,CASSLSRVVGYTF
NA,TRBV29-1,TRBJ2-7,CSVDDNSYEQYF
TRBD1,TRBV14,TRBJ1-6,CASTRGPGSPLHF
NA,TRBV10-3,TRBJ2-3,CAISRDTPDTQYF
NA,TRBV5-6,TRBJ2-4,CASSLMRSIQYF
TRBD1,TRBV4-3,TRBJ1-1,CASSQEAGGMGGAFF
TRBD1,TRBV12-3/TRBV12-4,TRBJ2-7,CASSTGGYEQYF
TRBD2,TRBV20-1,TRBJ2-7,CSATLGGRSSYEQYF
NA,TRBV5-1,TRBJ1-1,CASSLASGPRNTEAFF